Following are 23 T cell receptor beta chains from one sample sequenced in a study of OX40 agonist ivuxolimab in advanced cancers. Sequencing was performed with immunoSEQ multiplex PCR; in TCRdb, only in-frame clones are kept and a portion is missing. The data hold over 70,000 clones, with 89% observed a single time. The source was CD4+ or CD8+ T cells sorted from blood, collected in a trial of the OX40 agonist ivuxolimab. The receptors were gathered from an adult with an advanced solid tumor such as melanoma, head and neck, liver or kidney cancer.

This clone was recorded only once. CDR3: CASSPSALLNTEAFF. The CDR3 DNA reads as TGTGCCAGCAGCCCGAGCGCCCTTTTGAACACTGAAGCTTTCTTT. The chain uses TRBV7-9 and TRBJ1-1; D not certain. V was pared by 5 bases and J by 0 bases, with 13 bases between. Germline lookup yields CDR1 SEHNR and CDR2 FQNEAQ (reference sequence). This CDR3 is 15 amino acids long.

This clone was observed a single time. This chain joins TRBV7-8 and TRBJ1-5; 7 nucleotides align to TRBD1. V shed 1 base and J 7 bases; nucleotides not matched to a gene: 10. This CDR3 region has 16 residues. Germline V gene sequence: CDR1 SGHVS, CDR2 FQNEAQ. CDR3 sequence reads: CASSLGAAGGRQPQHF. The CDR3 bases are TGTGCCAGCAGCTTAGGGGCGGCAGGGGGTCGGCAGCCCCAGCATTTT. The full variable domain, completed using reference TRBV7-8 and TRBJ1-5, is GAGVSQSPRYKVAKRGQDVALRCDPISGHVSLFWYQQALGQGPEFLTYFQNEAQLDKSGLPSDRFFAERPEGSVSTLKIQRTQQEDSAVYLCASSLGAAGGRQPQHFGDGTRLSIL.

For the CDR3, the DNA is TGTGCCAGCAGCCAGGGAGGCCCCGTTAACACCGGGGAGCTGTTTTTT. This codes for CASSQGGPVNTGELFF. The chain joins TRBV9 to TRBJ2-2; weak D call: TRBD2 (6 bases). Germline assignment: CDR1 SGDLS and CDR2 YYNGEE. The CDR3 is 16 residues long. V was pared by 4 bases and J by 2 bases, with 15 bases between.

The chain employs TRBV5-1 and TRBJ2-5; 7 nucleotides agree with TRBD2. CDR3 length: 14 amino acids. Germline CDR1 reads SGHRS; CDR2 reads YFSETQ. Losses at the gene ends were 4 bases for V and 5 bases for J; bases not matched to a gene: 8. CDR3 region: CASSHTSVGETQYF. The CDR3 bases are TGCGCCAGCAGCCATACTAGCGTTGGCGAGACCCAGTACTTC.

In this sample, this clone turned up once. This chain joins TRBV11-2 and TRBJ2-7; TRBD2 might be the D (6 bases). The V gene lost 0 bases and the J gene lost 4 bases, with 16 bases spanning the gap. Germline V gene sequence: CDR1 SGHAT, CDR2 FQNNGV. This CDR3 spans 16 amino acids. CDR3 in DNA: TGTGCCAGCAGCTTAGAAGTTGGACTACCGCAATACGAGCAGTACTTC. As protein: CASSLEVGLPQYEQYF.

This rearrangement joins TRBV5-1 to TRBJ2-7; 8 positions match TRBD1. V gave up 0 bases and J gave up 6 bases; unmatched junction bases: 5. The CDR3 extends over 14 amino acids. CDR1 SGHRS and CDR2 YFSETQ come from the germline V gene. CDR3 amino acids: CASSLVQGAGEQYV. CDR3 DNA sequence: TGCGCCAGCAGCTTGGTCCAGGGGGCAGGCGAGCAGTACGTC.

The J gene is TRBJ1-1, the V gene TRBV27; no clear D. The CDR3 is 13 residues long. The germline V and J ends were trimmed by 3 bases and 1 base, with 6 bases remaining between them. CDR1 and CDR2 (germline): MNHEY, SMNVEV (reference sequence). The CDR3 is CASSFKGNTEAFF. The CDR3 nucleotides are TGTGCCAGCAGTTTTAAAGGGAACACTGAAGCTTTCTTT.

This sequence joins TRBV28 and TRBJ1-1, with D unresolved. CDR1 and CDR2 (germline): MDHEN, SYDVKM. V lost 7 bases, J lost 1 base, and 13 bases lay in between. The CDR3 sequence is 14 residues long. Here the CDR3 reads CASTASASNTEAFF. In nucleotides, the CDR3 is TGTGCCAGCACCGCGTCGGCCTCGAACACTGAAGCTTTCTTT.

The chain is built from TRBV10-3 and TRBJ2-3, with a weak D call TRBD2 (5 bases). Deletions cut 0 bases from V and 10 bases from J, with 14 bases between. The V gene's germline CDR1 is ENHRY and CDR2 SYGVKD. The CDR3 runs to 14 residues. CDR3 sequence (DNA): TGTGCCATCAGTGAGTCTTCGGGGTTAGGTTCGCAGTATTTT. Protein product: CAISESSGLGSQYF.

The J gene is TRBJ1-4, the V gene TRBV6-6, with D perhaps TRBD1 (6 bases). V was clipped by 10 bases and J by 8 bases, with 17 bases between them. Germline-derived CDR1 and CDR2 are MNHNY and SVGAGI (reference sequence). The CDR3 has 13 amino acids. In nucleotides, the CDR3 is TGTGCCACATCCGGGACACGGATGGAAAAACTGTTTTTT. Amino acid sequence: CATSGTRMEKLFF.

This clone appeared a few times. The genes are TRBV5-4 and TRBJ1-1; tentative D call: TRBD1 (6 bases). V gave up 4 bases and J gave up 0 bases, with 10 bases separating them. Germline CDR1 reads SGHNT; CDR2 reads YYREEE (reference sequence). There are 14 residues in the CDR3. The CDR3 loop reads CASSPRTVNTEAFF. CDR3 bases: TGTGCCAGCAGCCCTAGGACAGTGAACACTGAAGCTTTCTTT.

This sequence joins TRBV9 and TRBJ2-2; 8 nucleotides line up with TRBD1. Germline CDR1 reads SGDLS; CDR2 reads YYNGEE. This CDR3 is 16 amino acids long. Losses at the gene ends were 4 bases for V and 1 base for J; bases not matched to a gene: 6. CDR3 sequence: CASSPRGTGNTGELFF. The CDR3 bases are TGTGCCAGCAGCCCAAGAGGGACAGGGAACACCGGGGAGCTGTTTTTT.

This rearrangement joins TRBV7-9 to TRBJ1-1; 7 bases agree with TRBD1. Trimming cost V 5 bases and J 5 bases; bases outside gene matches: 5. This CDR3 has 13 residues. CDR1 is SEHNR and CDR2 is FQNEAQ in the germline V gene (reference sequence). This CDR3 is CASSPQGRTEAFF. As DNA, the CDR3 is TGTGCCAGCAGCCCACAGGGGAGGACTGAAGCTTTCTTT.

This chain joins TRBV6-4 and TRBJ1-1; tentatively, D is TRBD1 (5 bases). The V end was cut by 4 bases, the J end by 3 bases, with 12 bases between. CDR1 and CDR2 from the germline V gene are MRHNA and SNTAGT. This CDR3 region has 14 residues. In nucleotides, the CDR3 is TGTGCCAGCAGTGCTCGATGGGGGGACACTGAAGCTTTCTTT. This translates into CASSARWGDTEAFF.

This chain uses TRBV9 with TRBJ2-6, with D uncertain. V was clipped by 6 bases and J by 1 base, with 8 bases between them. The CDR3 has 14 amino acids. The V gene's germline CDR1 is SGDLS and CDR2 YYNGEE. CDR3 amino acids: CASTPPSGANVLTF. CDR3 sequence (DNA): TGTGCCAGCACCCCTCCGTCTGGGGCCAACGTCCTGACTTTC. The whole variable domain, filled in from reference TRBV9 and TRBJ2-6, reads DSGVTQTPKHLITATGQRVTLRCSPRSGDLSVYWYQQSLDQGLQFLIQYYNGEERAKGNILERFSAQQFPDLHSELNLSSLELGDSALYFCASTPPSGANVLTFGAGSRLTVL.

The CDR3 region is CASSKESGRPDTQYF. The CDR3 DNA follows: TGTGCCAGCAGCAAAGAATCAGGCCGGCCAGATACGCAGTATTTT. This chain links TRBV21-1 with TRBJ2-3; TRBD1, the table's D call, was not compared with the DNA. TRBV21-1 is annotated as a pseudogene. This CDR3 has 15 amino acids.

V and J are TRBV4-3 and TRBJ1-4; 7 bases align to TRBD1. V dropped 3 bases and J dropped 4; count of bases not matched to a gene: 8. Germline CDR1 is LGHNA and CDR2 is YSLEER. The CDR3 contains 16 residues. CDR3 sequence: CASSQGTAGGNEKLFF. The DNA of the CDR3 is TGCGCCAGCAGCCAGGGGACAGCCGGGGGTAATGAAAAACTGTTTTTT.

This chain joins TRBV2 and TRBJ1-6; D ambiguous. CDR1 and CDR2 (germline): SNHLY, FYNNEI. CDR3 length equals 15 residues. V gave up 2 bases and J gave up 5 bases, with 10 bases separating them. The CDR3 DNA is TGTGCCAGCAGTGAAACGGATGCCAATAATTCACCCCTCCACTTT. As protein: CASSETDANNSPLHF.

The V call is TRBV7-9, the J call TRBJ2-7; 8 bases are a match to TRBD1. V was pared by 3 bases and J by 6 bases, with 1 base of the junction left unmatched. Germline V gives CDR1 SEHNR, CDR2 FQNEAQ (reference sequence). The CDR3 has 12 residues. CDR3 coding DNA: TGTGCCAGCAGCTTGACAGGGGTCGAGCAGTACGTC. Translation: CASSLTGVEQYV.

This sequence joins TRBV14 and TRBJ2-7; no definite D call. This CDR3 is 11 amino acids long. V dropped 4 bases and J dropped 6 bases, with 7 bases sitting between them. Per germline, CDR1 SGHDN and CDR2 FVKESK. CDR3: CASSLGREQYF. In DNA form, the CDR3 reads TGTGCCAGCAGCCTCGGTCGCGAGCAGTACTTC.

J is TRBJ2-3 and V is TRBV27; D gene unclear. V was clipped by 3 bases and J by 0 bases, with 7 bases between them. The CDR3 is made up of 14 amino acids. Per germline, CDR1 MNHEY and CDR2 SMNVEV (reference sequence). CDR3 nucleotides: TGTGCCAGCAGTTTGTTGGGCAGCACAGATACGCAGTATTTT. Residues: CASSLLGSTDTQYF.

CDR3 in amino acids: CASRITGQGTGNTIYF. The CDR3 DNA follows: TGTGCCAGTAGGATAACTGGACAGGGTACTGGAAACACCATATATTTT. The chain joins TRBV19 to TRBJ1-3; the match to TRBD1 covers 8 bases. V lost 6 bases, J lost 2 bases, and 9 bases stayed unmatched. The CDR3 sequence is 16 residues long. CDR1 LNHDA and CDR2 SQIVND come from the germline V gene (reference sequence).

V usage is TRBV28 and J usage is TRBJ2-7, with 7 bases that match TRBD1. Germline V gives CDR1 MDHEN, CDR2 SYDVKM. Trimming at V came to 1 base and at J to 12 bases, leaving 12 bases not matched to a gene. There are 14 residues in the CDR3. The CDR3 nucleotides read TGTGCCAGCAGTTTATCTTCGACAGGGTGGCCCCGGTACGTC. It is translated as CASSLSSTGWPRYV.